The entry that follows covers one T cell receptor beta chain sequence. Its cognate antigen is unknown. A much larger clone differs by one base, so this may be a read error. CDR3 size: 14 residues. Germline CDR1 is LGHDT and CDR2 is YNNKEL (reference sequence). Between the trimmed V and J ends, which lost 7 bases and 5 bases, there was a span of 15 bases. These data belong to a study of regulatory T cells in long-lasting Graves disease. General study points: Accuracy was possibly reduced by small sample size.

Library construction for TCR beta used iRepertoire HTBI primers and Arm-PCR of CDR3 regions. Via MiXCR, TCRdb re-called the multiplex PCR reads, giving one row per CDR3 protein. Altogether roughly 320,000 distinct CDR3 sequences are present, 16% being singletons, with the ten largest covering about 27%. Sample time point: newly diagnosed GD, antithyroid drugs for less than 3 months. Making the TCR library involved RNA that had been extracted from PBMCs. This sample was also put to use in a study of T cells in Graves' hyperthyroidism and ophthalmopathy.

This sequence joins TRBV3-1 and TRBJ1-3; D perhaps matches TRBD1 (5 bases). The sample here was peripheral blood mononuclear cells (PBMCs), taken at new diagnosis, from a patient treated with antithyroid drugs. The TCR originated in a man in his forties or fifties with Graves disease. The CDR3 region is CASIGRDERNTIYF. For the CDR3, the DNA is TGTGCCAGCATCGGACGGGACGAGAGAAACACCATATATTTT.